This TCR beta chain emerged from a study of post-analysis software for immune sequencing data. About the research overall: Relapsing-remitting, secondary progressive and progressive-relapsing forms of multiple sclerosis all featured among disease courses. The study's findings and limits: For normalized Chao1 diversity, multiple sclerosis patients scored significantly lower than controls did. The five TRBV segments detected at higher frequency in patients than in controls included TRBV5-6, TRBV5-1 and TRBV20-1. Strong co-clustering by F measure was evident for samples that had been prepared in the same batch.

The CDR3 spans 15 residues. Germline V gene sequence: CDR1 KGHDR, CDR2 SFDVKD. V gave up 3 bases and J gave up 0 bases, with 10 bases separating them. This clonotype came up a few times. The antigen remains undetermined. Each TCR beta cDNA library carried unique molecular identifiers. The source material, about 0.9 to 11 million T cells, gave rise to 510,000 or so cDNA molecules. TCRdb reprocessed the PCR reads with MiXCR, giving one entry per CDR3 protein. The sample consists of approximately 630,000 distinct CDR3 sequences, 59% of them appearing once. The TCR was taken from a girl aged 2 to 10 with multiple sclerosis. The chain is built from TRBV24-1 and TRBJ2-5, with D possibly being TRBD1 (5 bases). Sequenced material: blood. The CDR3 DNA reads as TGTGCCACCAGTGATCGAAGGGGTAACCAAGAGACCCAGTACTTC. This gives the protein CATSDRRGNQETQYF.